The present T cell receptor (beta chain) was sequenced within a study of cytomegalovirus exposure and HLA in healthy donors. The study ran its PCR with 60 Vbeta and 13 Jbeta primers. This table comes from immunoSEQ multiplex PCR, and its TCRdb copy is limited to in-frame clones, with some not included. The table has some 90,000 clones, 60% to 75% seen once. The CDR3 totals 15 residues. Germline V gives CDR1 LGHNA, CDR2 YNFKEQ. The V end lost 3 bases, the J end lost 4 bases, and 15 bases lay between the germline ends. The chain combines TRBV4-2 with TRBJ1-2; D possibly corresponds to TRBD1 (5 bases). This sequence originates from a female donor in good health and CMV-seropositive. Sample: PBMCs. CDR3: CASSQSGDLGYGYTF. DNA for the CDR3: TGTGCCAGCAGCCAGAGCGGGGACCTTGGCTATGGCTACACCTTC.